This T cell receptor beta chain was identified in a study of graft-versus-host responses after intestinal transplantation. Study at large: Each of the recipients got a multivisceral, liver-intestinal, or isolated intestinal transplant.

Germline loops: CDR1 MGHRA, CDR2 YSYEKL. Trimming cost V 5 bases and J 7 bases; bases outside gene matches: 10. This CDR3 comprises 14 residues. Findings of the study overall: An association linked early post-transplant HvG declines with peak circulating GvH clone levels. Patients with graft-donor T cell macrochimerism had high graft-versus-host to host-versus-graft clonal ratios in allografts. Recipient marrow harbored GvH clones, some of which surfaced first in ileum or blood.

Comments on this clone: What it recognizes is unknown.

Data came from immunoSEQ multiplex PCR; TCRdb stores just in-frame clones and leaves some out. The sample includes 45,000 or so clones, over 75% of them seen just once. This receptor was obtained from a human patient who received an intestinal transplant, so some T cells may come from the graft donor. The chain is built from TRBV4-1 and TRBJ1-2; the match to TRBD1 covers 7 bases. The material was PBMCs, obtained 524 days after transplant. CDR3 sequence (DNA): TGCGCCAGCAGCGACGGGACAGTCAGGAGTGGCTACACCTTC. Its translation: CASSDGTVRSGYTF.